These T cell receptor beta chains were read from a single sample in a study of cytomegalovirus exposure and HLA in healthy donors. The table came from immunoSEQ multiplex PCR; TCRdb's copy has only in-frame clones and leaves some out. The data contain around 130,000 clones, roughly 82% of them singletons. Material: PBMCs. Receptors originate from a young woman in good health and CMV-seropositive. CDR3s include the opening cysteine and the closing phenylalanine or tryptophan. A D gene is named only where the DNA matches it firmly. Some rows mark clone size as missing; the rest say once, few, many or name a class of expanded clone.

V: TRBV9; length: 13; size: .; J: TRBJ2-2; D: .; DNA: TGTGCCAGCGGCAAAGGGGTCACCGGGGAGCTGTTTTTT; CDR3: CASGKGVTGELFF
V: TRBV7-2; length: 12; size: .; J: TRBJ2-1; D: .; DNA: TGTGCCAGCAGCCTCCCCTACAATGAGCAGTTCTTC; CDR3: CASSLPYNEQFF
V: TRBV5-6; length: 15; size: .; J: TRBJ2-3; D: .; DNA: TGTGCCAGCAGCTTGGCGGGACTGCGCGAAGATACGCAGTATTTT; CDR3: CASSLAGLREDTQYF
V: TRBV2; length: 14; size: .; J: TRBJ1-5; D: .; DNA: TGTGCCAGCAGTTCAGACGGAGGCAATCAGCCCCAGCATTTT; CDR3: CASSSDGGNQPQHF
V: TRBV6-5; length: 15; size: .; J: TRBJ2-3; D: .; DNA: TGTGCCAGCAGTTACCGAGGACAGAACACAGATACGCAGTATTTT; CDR3: CASSYRGQNTDTQYF
V: TRBV27; length: 15; size: .; J: TRBJ1-6; D: TRBD1; DNA: TGTGCCAGCAGTTTCGAGACAGGGAATAATTCACCCCTCCACTTT; CDR3: CASSFETGNNSPLHF
V: TRBV2; length: 14; size: .; J: TRBJ1-3; D: .; DNA: TGTGCCAGCTCCCCAGGCATCTCTGGAAACACCATATATTTT; CDR3: CASSPGISGNTIYF
V: TRBV10-3; length: 13; size: .; J: TRBJ2-5; D: TRBD1; DNA: TGTGCCATCAGTAAGGGGGCTGTCGAGACCCAGTACTTC; CDR3: CAISKGAVETQYF
V: TRBV11-2; length: 13; size: .; J: TRBJ1-6; D: .; DNA: TGTGCCAGCAGCCAGAACAGGGTTTCACCCCTCCACTTT; CDR3: CASSQNRVSPLHF
V: TRBV6-5; length: 16; size: .; J: TRBJ1-2; D: TRBD1; DNA: TGTGCCAGCAGTTACGGGGGCGCAGGGGGCAGTTATGGCTACACCTTC; CDR3: CASSYGGAGGSYGYTF
V: TRBV11-1; length: 15; size: once; J: TRBJ2-7; D: .; DNA: TGTGCCAGCAGCTTAGAAACCGGAGGTTCCTACGAGCAGTACTTC; CDR3: CASSLETGGSYEQYF
V: TRBV18; length: 17; size: once; J: TRBJ2-7; D: TRBD2; DNA: TGTGCCAGCTCACCTAGGACCGCGGGACTAGCGGGGAGCGAGCAGTACTTC; CDR3: CASSPRTAGLAGSEQYF
V: TRBV25-1; length: 15; size: .; J: TRBJ1-5; D: .; DNA: TGTGCCAGCAGTGTGGGGGGGGCCGGAGATCAGCCCCAGCATTTT; CDR3: CASSVGGAGDQPQHF
V: TRBV6-5; length: 14; size: once; J: TRBJ1-2; D: .; DNA: TGTGCCAGCAGTTACTATGACAGGAGCGATGGCTACACCTTC; CDR3: CASSYYDRSDGYTF
V: TRBV19; length: 13; size: .; J: TRBJ2-5; D: TRBD2; DNA: TGTGCCAGTAATAGCGGGAGCAGGGGGACCCAGTACTTC; CDR3: CASNSGSRGTQYF
V: TRBV10-2; length: 13; size: .; J: TRBJ1-4; D: .; DNA: TGCGCCAGCAGTGTTCAGAAATTTGAAAAACTGTTTTTT; CDR3: CASSVQKFEKLFF
V: TRBV11-3; length: 18; size: .; J: TRBJ2-5; D: TRBD2; DNA: TGTGCCAGCAGCCAAGGGGTAATGGCTAGCGGGATCCAAGAGACCCAGTACTTC; CDR3: CASSQGVMASGIQETQYF
V: TRBV7-9; length: 14; size: .; J: TRBJ2-5; D: TRBD2; DNA: TGTGCCAGCAGCTCCGGACTAGGGCAAGAGACCCAGTACTTC; CDR3: CASSSGLGQETQYF
V: TRBV6-5; length: 13; size: .; J: TRBJ1-5; D: .; DNA: TGTGCCAGCAGACTTAATAGCAATCAGCCCCAGCATTTT; CDR3: CASRLNSNQPQHF
V: TRBV12-5; length: 17; size: .; J: TRBJ2-3; D: .; DNA: TGTGCTAGTGGTTTGGTACCTAAGGCGGGGTGGGCAGATACGCAGTATTTT; CDR3: CASGLVPKAGWADTQYF
V: TRBV29-1; length: 14; size: .; J: TRBJ2-3; D: .; DNA: TGCAGCGTTAAAACTCCCTCCAACACAGATACGCAGTATTTT; CDR3: CSVKTPSNTDTQYF
V: TRBV6-4; length: 14; size: .; J: TRBJ2-1; D: .; DNA: TGTGCCAGCAGTGACATCGGCGGCCTCGATGAGCAGTTCTTC; CDR3: CASSDIGGLDEQFF
V: TRBV4-1; length: 11; size: .; J: TRBJ2-7; D: .; DNA: TGCGCCAGCAGCCAAGGCGGGGTTCAGTACTTC; CDR3: CASSQGGVQYF
V: TRBV4-1; length: 18; size: .; J: TRBJ2-5; D: TRBD2; DNA: TGCGCCAGCAGCCAAGTAGGACTAGCGGGGGGGTCTCAAGAGACCCAGTACTTC; CDR3: CASSQVGLAGGSQETQYF
V: TRBV5-1; length: 20; size: .; J: TRBJ2-3; D: TRBD2; DNA: TGCGCCAGCAGCGGGGCGGTGGCGGGGGTTTCCCCCTTTAGCACAGATACGCAGTATTTT; CDR3: CASSGAVAGVSPFSTDTQYF
V: TRBV18; length: 14; size: .; J: TRBJ2-7; D: .; DNA: TGTGCCAGCTCACCCCCTCGGGGGGCGTACGAGCAGTACTTC; CDR3: CASSPPRGAYEQYF
V: TRBV6-1; length: 15; size: .; J: TRBJ1-5; D: .; DNA: TGTGCCAGCAGTGTATCCAGGGGTGGCAATCAGCCCCAGCATTTT; CDR3: CASSVSRGGNQPQHF
V: TRBV2; length: 14; size: .; J: TRBJ2-5; D: TRBD2; DNA: TGTGCCAGCAGTGAGGCAAGCGGGGGGGAGACCCAGTACTTC; CDR3: CASSEASGGETQYF
V: TRBV5-4; length: 17; size: few; J: TRBJ1-3; D: .; DNA: TGTGCCAGCAGCTTGATCGGACTTGGAATCTCTGGAAACACCATATATTTT; CDR3: CASSLIGLGISGNTIYF
V: TRBV6-1; length: 13; size: .; J: TRBJ2-5; D: TRBD1; DNA: TGTGCCAGCAGGAAGACAGGGACAGAGACCCAGTACTTC; CDR3: CASRKTGTETQYF
V: TRBV11-2; length: 14; size: .; J: TRBJ1-2; D: .; DNA: TGTGCCAGCAGCCAATCGGGGAGCACTAATGGCTACACCTTC; CDR3: CASSQSGSTNGYTF
V: TRBV20-1; length: 11; size: .; J: TRBJ1-1; D: .; DNA: TGCAGTGCTAGTGGCGGACTTGAAGCTTTCTTT; CDR3: CSASGGLEAFF
V: TRBV2; length: 12; size: .; J: TRBJ1-2; D: .; DNA: TGTGCCAGCAATCCGGAGCTCTATGGCTACACCTTC; CDR3: CASNPELYGYTF
V: TRBV10-3; length: 13; size: .; J: TRBJ2-1; D: .; DNA: TGTGCCATCACCAAAGGGAGGGGGGCTCTTCCGTTCTTC; CDR3: CAITKGRGALPFF
V: TRBV6-5; length: 13; size: .; J: TRBJ1-5; D: .; DNA: TGTGCCAGCAGTTACTCAGCGAATCAGCCCCAGCATTTT; CDR3: CASSYSANQPQHF
V: TRBV7-6; length: 15; size: .; J: TRBJ1-4; D: .; DNA: TGTGCCAGCAGCTTAGGGTTCAGGGAAGAAGAAAAACTGTTTTTT; CDR3: CASSLGFREEEKLFF
V: TRBV7-9; length: 12; size: .; J: TRBJ1-6; D: .; DNA: TGTGCCAGCAGCTCCACAGGGTCCCACCTCCACTTT; CDR3: CASSSTGSHLHF
V: TRBV7-9; length: 19; size: .; J: TRBJ2-2; D: TRBD2; DNA: TGTGCCAGCAGCTCTACCCGACTAGCGGGGGATACGAACACCGGGGAGCTGTTTTTT; CDR3: CASSSTRLAGDTNTGELFF
V: TRBV4-1; length: 16; size: .; J: TRBJ1-4; D: .; DNA: TGCGCCAGCAGCCAAGATAGCGGTGTGACTAATGAAAAACTGTTTTTT; CDR3: CASSQDSGVTNEKLFF
V: TRBV6-4; length: 13; size: .; J: TRBJ2-3; D: TRBD2; DNA: TGTGCCAGCAGTAGCGGGGAAACAGATACGCAGTATTTT; CDR3: CASSSGETDTQYF
V: TRBV18; length: 15; size: .; J: TRBJ2-6; D: .; DNA: TGTGCCAGCTCACTTCCCGGCTCTGGGGCCAACGTCCTGACTTTC; CDR3: CASSLPGSGANVLTF
V: TRBV9; length: 15; size: .; J: TRBJ1-4; D: TRBD1; DNA: TGTGCCAGCAGCCCAACAGGGGGCACTAATGAAAAACTGTTTTTT; CDR3: CASSPTGGTNEKLFF
V: TRBV4-1; length: 15; size: .; J: TRBJ2-2; D: TRBD2; DNA: TGCGCCAGCAGCCTCCCTCCCGGGAGGGAGGGGGAGCTGTTTTTT; CDR3: CASSLPPGREGELFF
V: TRBV7-7; length: 14; size: .; J: TRBJ1-3; D: .; DNA: TGTGCTAGCAGCGAGCAGGGGCCAGGAAACACCATATATTTT; CDR3: CASSEQGPGNTIYF
V: TRBV4-1; length: 15; size: once; J: TRBJ2-5; D: .; DNA: TGCGCCAGCAGCCAAGATCGACTAGGCCGAGAGACCCAGTACTTC; CDR3: CASSQDRLGRETQYF
V: TRBV11-1; length: 15; size: .; J: TRBJ2-1; D: TRBD1; DNA: TGTGCCAGCAGCTCCGGGACAGGGGTCTACAATGAGCAGTTCTTC; CDR3: CASSSGTGVYNEQFF
V: TRBV5-4; length: 15; size: .; J: TRBJ2-7; D: TRBD1; DNA: TGTGCCAGCAGCTTGGCCGGCAGGGGGTCCTACGAGCAGTACTTC; CDR3: CASSLAGRGSYEQYF
V: TRBV4-1; length: 15; size: .; J: TRBJ1-2; D: .; DNA: TGCGCCAGCAGCCAAGGAAGGACGGGGAACTATGGCTACACCTTC; CDR3: CASSQGRTGNYGYTF